The present entry profiles one T cell receptor beta chain with its context. Antigen: not known. This CDR3 comprises 16 residues. Germline CDR1 ENHRY, CDR2 SYGVKD. Losses at the gene ends were 0 bases for V and 8 bases for J; bases not matched to a gene: 8. The PCR was carried out with 60 Vbeta primers and 13 Jbeta primers. Produced via immunoSEQ multiplex PCR; TCRdb's table is partial and in-frame only. Here the sample spans 150,000 to 200,000 clones, about 85% being singletons. This sample was included in a study of cytomegalovirus exposure and HLA in healthy donors. Notes on the study in general: Analysis was performed later, and it showed HLA-associated TCR beta chains to be more clonally expanded than equally common others. Donors belonging to an Asian-associated ancestry cluster reportedly showed fewer N-insertions in productive TCRs than the approximately 670-donor mean, according to what a later analysis found.

The receptor's source is a man aged 18 to 30 in good health and CMV-seropositive. The rearrangement uses TRBV10-3 and TRBJ1-2; 11 nucleotides match TRBD1. Sequenced material: PBMCs. CDR3 amino acids: CAISESAGTGGIGYTF. The CDR3, as DNA: TGTGCCATCAGTGAGTCAGCCGGGACAGGGGGTATCGGCTACACCTTC.